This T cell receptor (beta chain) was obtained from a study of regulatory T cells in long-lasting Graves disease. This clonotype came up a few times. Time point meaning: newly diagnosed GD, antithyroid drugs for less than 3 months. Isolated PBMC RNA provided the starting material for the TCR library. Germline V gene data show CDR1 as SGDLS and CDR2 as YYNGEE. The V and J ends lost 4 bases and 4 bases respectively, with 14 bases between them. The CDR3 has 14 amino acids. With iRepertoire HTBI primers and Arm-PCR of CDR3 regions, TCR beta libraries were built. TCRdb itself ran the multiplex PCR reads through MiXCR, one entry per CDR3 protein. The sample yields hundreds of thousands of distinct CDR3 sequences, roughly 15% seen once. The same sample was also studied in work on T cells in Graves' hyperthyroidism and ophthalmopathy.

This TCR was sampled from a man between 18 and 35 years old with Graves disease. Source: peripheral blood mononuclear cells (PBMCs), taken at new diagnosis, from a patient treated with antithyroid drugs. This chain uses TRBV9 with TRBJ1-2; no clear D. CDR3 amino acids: CASSPGDGVYGYTF. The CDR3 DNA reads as TGTGCCAGCAGCCCGGGAGATGGGGTCTATGGCTACACCTTC.